These 22 T cell receptor beta chains were sequenced from one sample in a study of naive and memory T cell subsets. An equimolar mix of two oligonucleotides served as the beta constant-region primer for TRBC1 and TRBC2. MiXCR was run by TCRdb on the UMI-ligation and nested PCR reads, yielding one entry per CDR3 protein. Among 19,000 or so distinct CDR3 sequences listed, 9.5% to 12% were seen once. Sequenced: central memory CD8+ T cells from blood. These receptors all come from a human donor in good health.

This clonotype was observed at least ten times. The rearrangement uses TRBV5-4 and TRBJ2-1, with 8 bases that match TRBD2. The CDR3 sequence is 16 residues long. Germline CDR1 SGHNT, CDR2 YYREEE (reference sequence). The J segment lost 9 bases and the V segment lost 4 bases, leaving 15 bases of the junction unmatched. CDR3 bases: TGTGCCAGCAGCAACCGGGAGGGCGGAGGGGCCGGTGAGCAGTTCTTC. This codes for CASSNREGGGAGEQFF.

This clonotype appeared a few times. The chain joins TRBV12-3 or TRBV12-4 to TRBJ2-7; 7 bases agree with TRBD2. After removal of 5 bases from V and 5 bases from J, the junction contained 12 bases not matched to a gene. The CDR3 has 15 residues. The CDR3: CASSTSWAGDDEQYF. The CDR3 region has the DNA TGTGCCAGCAGTACGAGTTGGGCGGGAGATGACGAGCAGTACTTC.

This clonotype has a count of ten or more. This sequence joins TRBV29-1 and TRBJ2-4; D unresolved. This CDR3 comprises 13 residues. V was trimmed by 6 bases and J by 0 bases, leaving 9 bases between them. Germline CDR1 is SQVTM and CDR2 is ANQGSEA. DNA for the CDR3: TGCAGCGTCTCCACACTAGCCAAAAACATTCAGTACTTC. This sequence encodes CSVSTLAKNIQYF.

The CDR3 loop is CASSDVVGRGYTF. CDR3 DNA: TGTGCCAGCAGTGATGTAGTGGGGAGAGGCTACACCTTC. The rearrangement links TRBV2 to TRBJ1-2; D uncertain. The CDR3 is 13 residues long. CDR1 SNHLY and CDR2 FYNNEI come from the germline V gene. Trimming took off 3 bases at V and 8 bases at J, with 13 bases between the two ends.

This clonotype was seen many times. This sequence joins TRBV6-2 or TRBV6-3 and TRBJ2-1; maybe TRBD1 (6 bases). Trimming took 4 bases from V and 8 from J, leaving 12 bases between them. CDR1 MNHEY and CDR2 SVGEGT come from the germline V gene. The length of the CDR3 is 13 residues. CDR3 coding DNA: TGTGCCAGCAGTTTCAGGGGTGACCATGAGCAGTTCTTC. Protein: CASSFRGDHEQFF.

Concerning this clonotype itself: An end of the junction does not agree with germline; a read error may underlie this. The gene calls are TRBV5-4 and TRBJ1-4; no clear D gene. The CDR3 runs to 12 residues. The germline CDR1 and CDR2 sequences are SGHNT and YYREEE (reference sequence). The CDR3 bases are TGTGCCAGCAGCTTACGTGCCGGGTCGGAGGTTTTT. Its translation: CASSLRAGSEVF. Full variable domain (rest looked up from reference TRBV5-4 and TRBJ1-4): ETGVTQSPTHLIKTRGQQVTLRCSSQSGHNTVSWYQQALGQGPQFIFQYYREEENGRGNFPPRFSGLQFPNYSSELNVNALELDDSALYLCASSLRAGSEVFGSGTQLSVL.

The rearrangement joins TRBV7-9 to TRBJ2-7; D is perhaps TRBD1 or TRBD2 (5 bases each). The V gene's germline CDR1 is SEHNR and CDR2 FQNEAQ (reference sequence). Deletions cut 5 bases from V and 3 bases from J, with 17 bases between. The CDR3 is 15 residues long. This CDR3 reads CASSRAPGPLYEQYF. The CDR3 DNA is TGTGCCAGCAGCCGCGCACCGGGACCACTCTACGAGCAGTACTTC.

Comment on this clonotype: A read error may explain this, as a much larger clone is one base away. The V gene is TRBV5-6, the J gene TRBJ2-1, with D maybe TRBD2 (6 bases). V lost 3 bases and J lost 10, with 11 bases in between. The CDR3 runs to 12 residues. CDR1 and CDR2 from the germline V gene are SGHDT and YYEEEE. The CDR3 nucleotides read TGTGCCAGCAGCTGGGAGGCGGGAGAGCAGTTCTTC. Amino acid sequence: CASSWEAGEQFF.

The chain couples TRBV3-1 to TRBJ1-4, with D possibly matching TRBD1 (5 bases). V was cut by 0 bases and J by 6 bases, with 11 bases left in between. The CDR3 runs to 15 residues. Germline V gene sequence: CDR1 LGHDT, CDR2 YNNKEL (reference sequence). CDR3 nucleotides: TGTGCCAGCAGCCAAGACTGGGGGGAAGATGAAAAACTGTTTTTT. This translates into CASSQDWGEDEKLFF. Variable domain in full (rest from reference TRBV3-1 and TRBJ1-4): DTAVSQTPKYLVTQMGNDKSIKCEQNLGHDTMYWYKQDSKKFLKIMFSYNNKELIINETVPNRFSPKSPDKAHLNLHINSLELGDSAVYFCASSQDWGEDEKLFFGSGTQLSVL.

This clonotype occurred many times. The rearrangement joins TRBV10-2 to TRBJ2-1; TRBD2 matches 9 bases. This CDR3 region has 16 residues. The germline CDR1 and CDR2 sequences are WSHSY and SAAADI. Germline trimming cut 3 bases from V and 8 bases from J; bases unmatched to any gene: 11. The CDR3 nucleotides are TGCGCCAGCAGTGATTATTGGGGACTAGCTCTGGATGAGCAGTTCTTC. Translation gives CASSDYWGLALDEQFF.

Only a few counts were recorded for this clonotype. This chain links TRBV2 with TRBJ2-1; TRBD2 might be the D (5 bases). This CDR3 region has 14 residues. V was shortened by 10 bases and J by 5 bases, with 18 bases between the two germline ends. Per the germline V gene, CDR1 is SNHLY and CDR2 is FYNNEI. The CDR3 protein is CATPAVRENNEQFF. The CDR3, as DNA: TGTGCCACCCCAGCGGTGCGTGAGAACAATGAGCAGTTCTTC.

The chain employs TRBV6-6 and TRBJ1-4; 7 bases are shared with TRBD1. Germline V CDR1 and CDR2: MNHNY, SVGAGI (reference sequence). J lost 7 bases, V lost 6 bases, and 8 bases had no gene match. The CDR3 has 14 residues. In DNA, the CDR3 is TGTGCCAGCAGGATGAAGGGGGCGAGTGAAAAACTGTTTTTT. Translating it yields CASRMKGASEKLFF.

The CDR3 nucleotides read TGTGCCAGTAGTAGCCGGACAGGGGGTCACAACGAGCAGTACTTC. This translates into CASSSRTGGHNEQYF. The V call is TRBV19, the J call TRBJ2-7, with 10 bases fitting TRBD1. Trimming cost V 4 bases and J 5 bases; bases outside gene matches: 8. Germline CDR1 and CDR2: LNHDA and SQIVND (reference sequence). CDR3 length: 15 amino acids. The variable domain in full, completed from reference TRBV19 and TRBJ2-7, reads DGGITQSPKYLFRKEGQNVTLSCEQNLNHDAMYWYRQDPGQGLRLIYYSQIVNDFQKGDIAEGYSVSREKKESFPLTVTSAQKNPTAFYLCASSSRTGGHNEQYFGPGTRLTVT.

J is TRBJ1-1 and V is TRBV4-1, with 9 bases lining up with TRBD1. This CDR3 contains 16 residues. V lost 0 bases, J lost 5 bases, and 7 bases stayed unmatched. Germline assignment: CDR1 MGHRA and CDR2 YSYEKL. The CDR3 DNA is TGCGCCAGCAGCCAAGAACAGGGGGCATGGGGAACTGAAGCTTTCTTT. This codes for CASSQEQGAWGTEAFF.

This chain connects TRBV6-2 or TRBV6-3 to TRBJ2-7; 9 bases line up with TRBD1. CDR3 size: 15 residues. V shed 5 bases and J 2 bases; nucleotides not matched to a gene: 7. Germline V lookup: CDR1 MNHEY, CDR2 SVGEGT. For the CDR3, the DNA is TGTGCCAGCAGTATCCCGGGACAGGGTACCTACGAGCAGTACTTC. Encoded protein: CASSIPGQGTYEQYF.

This clonotype was observed many times. The J gene is TRBJ1-1, the V gene TRBV4-2; 12 nucleotides agree with TRBD1. Germline values: CDR1 LGHNA, CDR2 YNFKEQ. The CDR3 is 18 amino acids. With V trimmed by 0 bases and J by 1 base, 6 bases remained unmatched. The CDR3 spells CASSQEVGTGGRNTEAFF. CDR3 nucleotides: TGTGCCAGCAGCCAAGAGGTCGGGACAGGGGGCAGGAACACTGAAGCTTTCTTT.

The chain is built from TRBV2 and TRBJ2-7; 8 nucleotides align to TRBD1. The germline CDR1 and CDR2 sequences are SNHLY and FYNNEI. V gave up 7 bases and J gave up 4 bases; unmatched junction bases: 9. The CDR3 totals 14 residues. CDR3 nucleotides: TGTGCCAGCAATCCCGGACAGGGTGGGTACGAGCAGTACTTC. Translation: CASNPGQGGYEQYF. The full variable domain, rest sourced from reference TRBV2 and TRBJ2-7, is EPEVTQTPSHQVTQMGQEVILRCVPISNHLYFYWYRQILGQKVEFLVSFYNNEISEKSEIFDDQFSVERPDGSNFTLKIRSTKLEDSAMYFCASNPGQGGYEQYFGPGTRLTVT.

This chain connects TRBV12-3 or TRBV12-4 to TRBJ2-3, with unresolved D. The CDR3 contains 15 residues. The germline V and J ends were trimmed by 7 bases and 2 bases, with 16 bases remaining between them. As DNA, the CDR3 is TGTGCCAGCAACCCAGTGGCAATTGACACAGATACGCAGTATTTT. It codes for CASNPVAIDTDTQYF.

This clonotype was picked up many times. The V call is TRBV7-6, the J call TRBJ2-1; 14 positions match TRBD2. V was pared by 5 bases and J by 2 bases, with 11 bases of the junction left unmatched. The CDR3 runs 19 residues. Looked up from germline, CDR1 is SGHVS and CDR2 is FNYEAQ. The CDR3 DNA reads as TGTGCCAGCAGCCCATACCTTGGGACTAGCGGGAGCGCCTACAATGAGCAGTTCTTC. Translated, it gives CASSPYLGTSGSAYNEQFF.

This clonotype has a count of ten or more. The chain has TRBV7-6 and TRBJ2-3; the D gene is possibly TRBD1 (7 bases). The CDR3 is 15 residues long. With 4 bases removed from V and 3 bases from J, the gap between germline ends came to 14 bases. The germline V gene encodes CDR1 SGHVS and CDR2 FNYEAQ. The CDR3 loop reads CASSWRGRVTDTQYF. Here the CDR3 DNA reads TGTGCCAGCAGCTGGAGGGGGCGGGTTACAGATACGCAGTATTTT.

This clonotype was seen a few times. This chain uses TRBV6-6 with TRBJ1-2; 8 nucleotides line up with TRBD1. The CDR3 contains 14 residues. V shed 2 bases, J shed 7 bases, and the junction held 6 bases outside the gene matches. CDR1 is MNHNY, CDR2 SVGAGI, per germline (reference sequence). The CDR3 is CASSYVDRALGYTF. The CDR3 DNA follows: TGTGCCAGCAGTTACGTGGACAGGGCGCTTGGCTACACCTTC.

The CDR3 here is CASSQDRTGMSSGNTIYF. The CDR3, as DNA: TGCGCCAGCAGCCAAGATAGGACAGGGATGAGCTCTGGAAACACCATATATTTT. This chain uses TRBV4-3 with TRBJ1-3; TRBD1 matches 8 bases. The CDR3 length is 18 residues. CDR1 is LGHNA, CDR2 YSLEER, per germline. Trimming removed 0 bases from V and 0 bases from J; junction bases left unmatched: 7.